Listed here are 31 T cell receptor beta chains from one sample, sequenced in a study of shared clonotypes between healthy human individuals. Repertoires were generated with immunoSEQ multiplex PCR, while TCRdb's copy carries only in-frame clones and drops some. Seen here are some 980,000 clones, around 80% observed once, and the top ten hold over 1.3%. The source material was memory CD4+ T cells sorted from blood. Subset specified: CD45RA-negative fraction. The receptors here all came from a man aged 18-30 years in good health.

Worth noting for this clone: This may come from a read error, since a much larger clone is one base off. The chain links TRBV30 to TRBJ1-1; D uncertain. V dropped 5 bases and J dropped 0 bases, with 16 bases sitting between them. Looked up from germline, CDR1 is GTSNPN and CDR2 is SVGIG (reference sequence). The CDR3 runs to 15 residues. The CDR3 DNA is TGTGCCTGGGTCCCGGGCAGTCAGCTGAACACTGAAGCTTTCTTT. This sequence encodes CAWVPGSQLNTEAFF.

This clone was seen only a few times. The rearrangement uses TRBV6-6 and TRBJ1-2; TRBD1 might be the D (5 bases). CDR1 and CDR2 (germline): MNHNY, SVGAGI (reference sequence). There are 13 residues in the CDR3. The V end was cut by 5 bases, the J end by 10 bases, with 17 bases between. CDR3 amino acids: CASSRQADGTYTF. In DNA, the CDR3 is TGTGCCAGCAGTCGCCAAGCGGACGGGACCTACACCTTC.

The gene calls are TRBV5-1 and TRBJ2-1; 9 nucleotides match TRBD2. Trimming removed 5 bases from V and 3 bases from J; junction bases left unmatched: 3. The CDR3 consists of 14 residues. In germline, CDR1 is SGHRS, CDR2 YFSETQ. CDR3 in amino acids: CASSPSGNYNEQFF. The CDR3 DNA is TGCGCCAGCAGTCCTAGCGGGAACTACAATGAGCAGTTCTTC. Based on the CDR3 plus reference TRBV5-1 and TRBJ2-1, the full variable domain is KAGVTQTPRYLIKTRGQQVTLSCSPISGHRSVSWYQQTPGQGLQFLFEYFSETQRNKGNFPGRFSGRQFSNSRSEMNVSTLELGDSALYLCASSPSGNYNEQFFGPGTRLTVL.

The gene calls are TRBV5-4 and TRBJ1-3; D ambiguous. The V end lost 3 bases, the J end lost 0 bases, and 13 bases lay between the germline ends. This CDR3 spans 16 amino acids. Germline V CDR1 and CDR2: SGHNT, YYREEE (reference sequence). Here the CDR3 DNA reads TGTGCCAGCAGCTACCAGGCTTCGAGCTCTGGAAACACCATATATTTT. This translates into CASSYQASSSGNTIYF.

CDR3 nucleotide sequence: TGTGCCAGCACACCGGAATCAGCCCCCTATGGCTACACCTTC. This gives the protein CASTPESAPYGYTF. V gene TRBV7-2 combines with J gene TRBJ1-2; D ambiguous. In germline, CDR1 is SGHTA, CDR2 FQGNSA. CDR3 length: 14 residues. V was cut by 7 bases and J by 4 bases, with 16 bases left in between.

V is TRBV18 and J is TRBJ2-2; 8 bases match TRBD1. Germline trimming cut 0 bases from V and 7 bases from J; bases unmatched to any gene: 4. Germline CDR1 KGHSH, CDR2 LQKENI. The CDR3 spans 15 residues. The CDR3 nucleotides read TGTGCCAGCTCACCACCGGCAGGGGGCAACGGGGAGCTGTTTTTT. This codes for CASSPPAGGNGELFF.

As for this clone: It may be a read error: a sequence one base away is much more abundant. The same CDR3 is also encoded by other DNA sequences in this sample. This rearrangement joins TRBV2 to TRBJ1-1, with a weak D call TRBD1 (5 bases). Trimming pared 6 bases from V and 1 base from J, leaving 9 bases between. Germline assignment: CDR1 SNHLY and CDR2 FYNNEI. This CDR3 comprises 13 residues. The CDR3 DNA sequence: TGTGCCAGCAGCGTAACAGGGAACACTGAAGCTTTCTTT. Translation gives CASSVTGNTEAFF.

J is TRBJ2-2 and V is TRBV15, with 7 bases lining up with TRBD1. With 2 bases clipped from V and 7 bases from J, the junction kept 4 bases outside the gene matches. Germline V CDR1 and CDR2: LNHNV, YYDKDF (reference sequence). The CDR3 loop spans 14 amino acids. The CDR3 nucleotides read TGTGCCACCAGCAGAACCACAGGGGTCGGGGAGCTGTTTTTT. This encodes CATSRTTGVGELFF.

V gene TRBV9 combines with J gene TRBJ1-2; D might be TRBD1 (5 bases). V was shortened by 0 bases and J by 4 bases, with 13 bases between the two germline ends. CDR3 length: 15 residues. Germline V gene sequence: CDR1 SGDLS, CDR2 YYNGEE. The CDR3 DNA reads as TGTGCCAGCAGCGTAGGACAGCCGTATGGCTATGGCTACACCTTC. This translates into CASSVGQPYGYGYTF.

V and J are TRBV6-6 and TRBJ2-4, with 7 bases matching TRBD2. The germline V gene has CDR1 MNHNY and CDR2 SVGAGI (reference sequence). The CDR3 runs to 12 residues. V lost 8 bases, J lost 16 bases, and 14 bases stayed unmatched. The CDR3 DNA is TGTGCCAGCCGCGCGGGATCCGAGCGGGATTACTTC. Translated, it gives CASRAGSERDYF.

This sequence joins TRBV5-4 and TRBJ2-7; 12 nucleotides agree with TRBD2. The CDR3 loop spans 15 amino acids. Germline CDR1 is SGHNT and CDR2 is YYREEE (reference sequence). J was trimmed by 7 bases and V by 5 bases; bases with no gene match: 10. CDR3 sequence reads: CASSWTSGISDEQYF. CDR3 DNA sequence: TGTGCCAGCAGTTGGACTAGCGGGATTTCGGATGAGCAGTACTTC.

The CDR3 sequence: CASSWGTGTSGNTIYF. The CDR3 DNA reads as TGTGCCAGCAGCTGGGGGACAGGGACCTCTGGAAACACCATATATTTT. The chain couples TRBV5-6 to TRBJ1-3; 9 positions agree with TRBD1. Germline V gives CDR1 SGHDT, CDR2 YYEEEE. Trimming at V came to 3 bases and at J to 0 bases, leaving 4 bases not matched to a gene. The CDR3 runs 16 residues. The full variable domain, completed using reference TRBV5-6 and TRBJ1-3, is DAGVTQSPTHLIKTRGQQVTLRCSPKSGHDTVSWYQQALGQGPQFIFQYYEEEERQRGNFPDRFSGHQFPNYSSELNVNALLLGDSALYLCASSWGTGTSGNTIYFGEGSWLTVV.

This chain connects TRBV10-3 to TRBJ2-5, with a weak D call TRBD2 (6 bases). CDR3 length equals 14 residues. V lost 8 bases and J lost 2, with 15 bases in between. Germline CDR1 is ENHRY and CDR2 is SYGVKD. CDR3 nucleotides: TGTGCCATCGGAACCGCTGGGGGGCAAGAGACCCAGTACTTC. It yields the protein CAIGTAGGQETQYF.

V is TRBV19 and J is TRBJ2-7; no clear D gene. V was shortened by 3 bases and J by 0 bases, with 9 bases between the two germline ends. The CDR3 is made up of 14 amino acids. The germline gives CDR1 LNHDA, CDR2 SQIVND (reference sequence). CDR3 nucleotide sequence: TGTGCCAGTAGTATGGGTCTAGGCTCCTACGAGCAGTACTTC. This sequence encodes CASSMGLGSYEQYF.

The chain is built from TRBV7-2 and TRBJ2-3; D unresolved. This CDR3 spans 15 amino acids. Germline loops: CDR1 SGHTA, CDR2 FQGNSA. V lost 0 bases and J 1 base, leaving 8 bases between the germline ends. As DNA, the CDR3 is TGTGCCAGCAGCTTAGCTTCAACGGGCACAGATACGCAGTATTTT. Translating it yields CASSLASTGTDTQYF.

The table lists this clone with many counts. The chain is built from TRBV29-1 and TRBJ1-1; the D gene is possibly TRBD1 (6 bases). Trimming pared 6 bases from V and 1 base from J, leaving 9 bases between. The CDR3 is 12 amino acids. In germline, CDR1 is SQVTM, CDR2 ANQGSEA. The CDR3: CSVTQGNTEAFF. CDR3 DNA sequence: TGCAGCGTAACACAGGGGAACACTGAAGCTTTCTTT. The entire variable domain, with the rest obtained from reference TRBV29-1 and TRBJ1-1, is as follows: SAVISQKPSRDICQRGTSLTIQCQVDSQVTMMFWYRQQPGQSLTLIATANQGSEATYESGFVIDKFPISRPNLTFSTLTVSNMSPEDSSIYLCSVTQGNTEAFFGQGTRLTVV.

CDR3: CASSLVGSSGGQLTDTQYF. CDR3 DNA sequence: TGCGCCAGCAGCTTGGTTGGTAGTAGCGGGGGCCAACTGACAGATACGCAGTATTTT. The chain carries TRBV5-1 and TRBJ2-3; 9 nucleotides agree with TRBD2. CDR1 and CDR2 from the germline V gene are SGHRS and YFSETQ. V dropped 0 bases and J dropped 3; count of bases not matched to a gene: 14. The CDR3 totals 19 residues.

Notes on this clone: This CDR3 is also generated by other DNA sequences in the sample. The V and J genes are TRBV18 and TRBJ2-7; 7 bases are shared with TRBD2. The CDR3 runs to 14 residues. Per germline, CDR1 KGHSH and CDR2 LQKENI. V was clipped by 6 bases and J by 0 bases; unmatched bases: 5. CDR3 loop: CASSIGGGSYEQYF. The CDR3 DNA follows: TGTGCCAGCTCGATAGGCGGGGGCTCCTACGAGCAGTACTTC.

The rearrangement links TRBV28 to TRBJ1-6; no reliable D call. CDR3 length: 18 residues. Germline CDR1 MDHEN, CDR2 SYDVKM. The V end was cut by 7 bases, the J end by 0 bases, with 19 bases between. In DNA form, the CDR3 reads TGTGCCAGCAAGACTCCCGGGAGCCAGAGCTCCTATAATTCACCCCTCCACTTT. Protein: CASKTPGSQSSYNSPLHF.

The DNA of the CDR3 is TGTGCCTGGAGTGTTCTTGGCATTAACACCGGGGAGCTGTTTTTT. Translation gives CAWSVLGINTGELFF. The chain employs TRBV30 and TRBJ2-2; D unclear. Germline V lookup: CDR1 GTSNPN, CDR2 SVGIG (reference sequence). The CDR3 contains 15 residues. V was trimmed by 0 bases and J by 2 bases, leaving 10 bases between them.

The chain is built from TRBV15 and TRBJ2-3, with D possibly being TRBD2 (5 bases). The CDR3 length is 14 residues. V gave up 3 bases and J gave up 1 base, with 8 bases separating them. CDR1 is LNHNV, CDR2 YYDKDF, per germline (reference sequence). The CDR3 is CATSRDFGTDTQYF. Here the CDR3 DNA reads TGTGCCACCAGCAGGGACTTTGGCACAGATACGCAGTATTTT.

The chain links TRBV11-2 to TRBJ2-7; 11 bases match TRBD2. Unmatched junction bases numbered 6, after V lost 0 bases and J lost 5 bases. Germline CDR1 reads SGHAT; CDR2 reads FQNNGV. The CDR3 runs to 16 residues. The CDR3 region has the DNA TGTGCCAGCAGCTTAGAGGGGGCTAGCGGGAGGCACGAGCAGTACTTC. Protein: CASSLEGASGRHEQYF.

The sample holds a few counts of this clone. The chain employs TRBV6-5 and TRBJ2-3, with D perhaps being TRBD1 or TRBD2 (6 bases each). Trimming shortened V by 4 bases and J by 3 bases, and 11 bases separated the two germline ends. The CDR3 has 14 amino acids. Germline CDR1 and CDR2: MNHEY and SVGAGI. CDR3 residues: CASSSRGLTDTQYF. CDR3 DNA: TGTGCCAGCAGTTCCAGGGGACTGACAGATACGCAGTATTTT.

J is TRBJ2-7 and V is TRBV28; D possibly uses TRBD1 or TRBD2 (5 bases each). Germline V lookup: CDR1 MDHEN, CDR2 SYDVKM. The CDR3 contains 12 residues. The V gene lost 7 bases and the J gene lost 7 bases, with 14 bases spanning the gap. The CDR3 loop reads CASTGPVGEQYF. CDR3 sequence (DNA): TGTGCCAGCACGGGGCCGGTCGGGGAGCAGTACTTC.

CDR3 region: CASSLAGGLGSFYEQYF. In DNA, the CDR3 is TGTGCCAGCAGCTTAGCCGGGGGACTAGGTTCTTTCTACGAGCAGTACTTC. The chain links TRBV7-9 to TRBJ2-7; 8 bases fit TRBD2. This CDR3 has 17 amino acids. With 0 bases clipped from V and 3 bases from J, the junction kept 10 bases outside the gene matches. In germline, CDR1 is SEHNR, CDR2 FQNEAQ (reference sequence).

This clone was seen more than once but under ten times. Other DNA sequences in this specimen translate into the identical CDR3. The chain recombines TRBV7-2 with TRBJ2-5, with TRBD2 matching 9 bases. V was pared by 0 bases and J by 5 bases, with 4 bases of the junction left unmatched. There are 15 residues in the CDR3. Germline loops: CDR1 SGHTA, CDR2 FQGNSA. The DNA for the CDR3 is TGTGCCAGCAGCTTAGCACGGCTAGCGGGGGAGACCCAGTACTTC. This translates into CASSLARLAGETQYF.

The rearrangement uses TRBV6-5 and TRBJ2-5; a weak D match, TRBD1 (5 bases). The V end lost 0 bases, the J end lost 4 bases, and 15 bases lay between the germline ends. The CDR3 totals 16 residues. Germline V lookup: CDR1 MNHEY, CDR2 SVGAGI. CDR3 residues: CASSYSGQGQGETQYF. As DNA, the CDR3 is TGTGCCAGCAGTTACTCTGGGCAGGGCCAGGGAGAGACCCAGTACTTC.

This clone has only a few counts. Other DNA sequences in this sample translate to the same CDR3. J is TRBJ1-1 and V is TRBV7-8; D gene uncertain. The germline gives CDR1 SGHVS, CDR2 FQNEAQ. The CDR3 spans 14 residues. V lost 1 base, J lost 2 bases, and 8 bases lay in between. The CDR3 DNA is TGTGCCAGCAGCTTAGGAGTTGGCAACACTGAAGCTTTCTTT. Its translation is CASSLGVGNTEAFF.

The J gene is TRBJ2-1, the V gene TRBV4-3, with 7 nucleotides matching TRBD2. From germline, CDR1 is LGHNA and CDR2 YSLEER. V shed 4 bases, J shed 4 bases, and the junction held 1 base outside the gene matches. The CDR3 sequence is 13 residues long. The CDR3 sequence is CASSLGGYNEQFF. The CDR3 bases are TGCGCCAGCAGCCTCGGGGGGTACAATGAGCAGTTCTTC.

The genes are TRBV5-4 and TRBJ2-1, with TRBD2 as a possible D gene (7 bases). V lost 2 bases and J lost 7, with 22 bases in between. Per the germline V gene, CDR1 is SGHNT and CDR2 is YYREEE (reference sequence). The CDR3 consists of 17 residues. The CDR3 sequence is CASSFRGGGSPKNEQFF. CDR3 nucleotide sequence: TGTGCCAGCAGCTTTAGGGGGGGCGGGAGCCCCAAGAATGAGCAGTTCTTC.

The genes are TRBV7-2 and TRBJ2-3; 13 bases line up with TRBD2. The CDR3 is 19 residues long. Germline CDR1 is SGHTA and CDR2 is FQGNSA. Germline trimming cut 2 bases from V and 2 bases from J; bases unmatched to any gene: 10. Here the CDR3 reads CASSLFGLAGAYNTDTQYF. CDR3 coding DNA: TGTGCCAGCAGCTTATTCGGACTAGCGGGAGCATATAACACAGATACGCAGTATTTT.